This TCR beta chain was recovered during a study of regulatory T cells in long-lasting Graves disease. Overall study: Graves' patients, newly diagnosed, had taken antithyroid drugs under 3 months.

The sample holds many counts of this clonotype. The antigen remains unidentified. A read error may produce the germline difference seen at one junction end. Described time point: newly diagnosed GD, antithyroid drugs for less than 3 months. From RNA extracted from PBMCs, the TCR library was made. Arm-PCR of CDR3 regions with iRepertoire HTBI primers generated TCR beta libraries. Each CDR3 protein gets one entry after TCRdb re-called the multiplex PCR reads with MiXCR. This table holds around 470,000 distinct CDR3 sequences, about 15% found once. Findings and limits, study-wide: Favoring TRBV28, TRBJ1-2 and TRBJ2-5 was a feature seen in persistent disease.

CDR1 is MDHEN, CDR2 SYDVKM, per germline. This CDR3 region has 15 residues. This sample also belongs to another study, concerning T cells in Graves' hyperthyroidism and ophthalmopathy. From that report: Carried out on the TCR CDR3, a first-round RT-PCR used the HTBI primer set.

The receptor was isolated from a woman aged 45-65 years with Graves disease. This sample comprised peripheral blood mononuclear cells (PBMCs), obtained at new diagnosis, from a patient treated with antithyroid drugs. The chain links TRBV28 to TRBJ2-7; 11 nucleotides match TRBD1. The CDR3 spells CASRLYGTGGSEQYF. For the CDR3, the DNA is TGTGCCAGCAGGTTATACGGGACAGGGGGATCCGAGCAGTACTTC.